This record concerns one TCR beta chain sequence. Regarding time point: blood 2 weeks post-SBRT. The treatment denotes: 15 Gy SBRT to primary tumor, nephrectomy 4 weeks later. Trimming pared 0 bases from V and 10 bases from J, leaving 16 bases between. This CDR3 contains 15 residues. Germline loops: CDR1 LGHNA, CDR2 YSLEER. TCRdb's copy holds only in-frame clones and misses some; the assay was immunoSEQ multiplex PCR. Among roughly 130,000 clones listed, 88% were seen once. This entry comes from a study of radiation and T cells in renal cell carcinoma. The receptor's source is a woman aged 70-85 years with renal cell carcinoma. The rearrangement uses TRBV4-3 and TRBJ1-5; D unresolved. The starting material was blood, obtained from a patient whose treatment included radiotherapy and nephrectomy. The CDR3 nucleotides read TGCGCCAGCAGCCAAGAGGCCATGCGGGGAAGTCCCCAGCATTTT. Amino acid sequence: CASSQEAMRGSPQHF.